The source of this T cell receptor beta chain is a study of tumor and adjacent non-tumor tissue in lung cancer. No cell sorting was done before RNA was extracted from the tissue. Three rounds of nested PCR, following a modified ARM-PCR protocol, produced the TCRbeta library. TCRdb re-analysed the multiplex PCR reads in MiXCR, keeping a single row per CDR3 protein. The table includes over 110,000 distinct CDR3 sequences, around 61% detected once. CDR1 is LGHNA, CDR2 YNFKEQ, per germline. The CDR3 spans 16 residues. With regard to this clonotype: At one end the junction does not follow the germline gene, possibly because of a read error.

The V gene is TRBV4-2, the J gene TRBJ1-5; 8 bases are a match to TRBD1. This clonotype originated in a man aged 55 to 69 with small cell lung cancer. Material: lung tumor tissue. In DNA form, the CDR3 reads TGTGCCAGCAGCGAGTCCCGCAGGGGGCAATGTCAGCCCCAACATTTT. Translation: CASSESRRGQCQPQHF.